The 17 T cell receptor beta chains listed next were all sequenced from one sample in a study of blood T cells in healthy people across ages. A second PCR, run for about 7 to 11 cycles, used a sample-barcoded 5' primer plus a J-beta primer mix. MiXCR, run by TCRdb on the 5' RACE reads, gives a single entry per CDR3 protein. The sample yields about 2 million distinct CDR3 sequences, about 50% seen once. The sample comprised blood. The receptors stem from a woman aged 40 to 50 in good health.

The chain couples TRBV29-1 to TRBJ2-7; a weak D match, TRBD1 (5 bases). CDR1 is SQVTM and CDR2 is ANQGSEA in the germline V gene. This CDR3 region has 16 residues. V lost 2 bases and J lost 2, with 19 bases in between. The CDR3 DNA reads as TGCAGCGTTGAACCAAGGACACTGGAGAACGCCTACGAGCAGTACTTC. Protein product: CSVEPRTLENAYEQYF.

This clonotype was seen only a few times. One end of the junction is discordant with germline, which a read error may explain. V gene TRBV7-7 combines with J gene TRBJ2-5; tentatively, D is TRBD1 (6 bases). Germline V gives CDR1 SSHAT, CDR2 FNYEAQ (reference sequence). This CDR3 region has 14 residues. The CDR3 protein is CASSPMDSQETQYF. The DNA for the CDR3 is TGTGCTAGCAGCCCTATGGACAGCCAAGAGACCCAGTACTTC.

The CDR3 reads CAISESGGQIINQPQHF. CDR3 bases: TGTGCCATCAGTGAGTCTGGGGGACAGATTATCAATCAGCCCCAGCATTTT. The rearrangement uses TRBV10-3 and TRBJ1-5, with 7 nucleotides matching TRBD1. V gave up 0 bases and J gave up 3 bases; unmatched junction bases: 8. This CDR3 spans 17 amino acids. Germline V gene data show CDR1 as ENHRY and CDR2 as SYGVKD.

This clonotype was detected only a few times. The chain couples TRBV7-2 to TRBJ1-5; TRBD1 might be the D (5 bases). Germline V CDR1 and CDR2: SGHTA, FQGNSA. Trimming pared 4 bases from V and 7 bases from J, leaving 17 bases between. This CDR3 has 15 amino acids. The CDR3, as DNA: TGTGCCAGCAGCTCCGTGGGCGGGGCCCGGCAGCCCCAGCATTTT. This translates into CASSSVGGARQPQHF. The full variable domain, completed using reference TRBV7-2 and TRBJ1-5, is GAGVSQSPSNKVTEKGKDVELRCDPISGHTALYWYRQSLGQGLEFLIYFQGNSAPDKSGLPSDRFSAERTGGSVSTLTIQRTQQEDSAVYLCASSSVGGARQPQHFGDGTRLSIL.

On this clonotype itself: The junction differs from germline at one of its ends, possibly a read error. CDR3 residues: CASSLVSELSNQPRHF. The CDR3, as DNA: TGTGCCAGCAGCTTGGTGTCCGAGCTTAGCAATCAGCCCCGGCATTTT. This chain links TRBV5-5 with TRBJ1-5; D uncertain. The CDR3 extends over 16 amino acids. CDR1 is SGHKS, CDR2 YYEKEE, per germline (reference sequence).

This sequence joins TRBV6-2 or TRBV6-3 and TRBJ2-4; D possibly uses TRBD1 or TRBD2 (5 bases each). Germline CDR1 and CDR2: MNHEY and SVGEGT. The ends were cut back, 2 bases at V and 5 bases at J, with 13 bases in the middle. This CDR3 spans 15 amino acids. CDR3 region: CASSYGDARQNIQYF. For the CDR3, the DNA is TGTGCCAGCAGTTACGGGGACGCTCGGCAAAACATTCAGTACTTC.

The CDR3 DNA is TGCGCCAGCAGCTTTGAAAGGGTAGGGGTAGATACGCAGTATTTT. Translated: CASSFERVGVDTQYF. The chain joins TRBV5-1 to TRBJ2-3, with D perhaps matching TRBD1 (5 bases). V lost 2 bases and J 5 bases, leaving 15 bases between the germline ends. The CDR3 loop spans 15 amino acids. Germline values: CDR1 SGHRS, CDR2 YFSETQ.

The chain is built from TRBV20-1 and TRBJ2-3; perhaps TRBD2 as D (5 bases). The germline V and J ends were trimmed by 3 bases and 3 bases, with 7 bases remaining between them. This CDR3 is 12 amino acids long. CDR1 is DFQATT, CDR2 SNEGSKA, per germline (reference sequence). CDR3 region: CSASIATDTQYF. CDR3 coding DNA: TGCAGTGCTAGCATAGCGACAGATACGCAGTATTTT.

This clonotype has just a few counts. The chain links TRBV5-1 to TRBJ2-3; D ambiguous. Trimming removed 1 base at V and 4 bases at J, with 10 bases between. This CDR3 comprises 14 residues. The germline V gene has CDR1 SGHRS and CDR2 YFSETQ. This CDR3 reads CASSLTVNPDTQYF. The DNA for the CDR3 is TGCGCCAGCAGCTTGACAGTTAACCCAGATACGCAGTATTTT.

The chain has TRBV27 and TRBJ2-4; either TRBD1 or TRBD2 may fit D (5 bases each). The CDR3 sequence is 18 residues long. The germline V and J ends were trimmed by 6 bases and 3 bases, with 24 bases remaining between them. Germline assignment: CDR1 MNHEY and CDR2 SMNVEV (reference sequence). CDR3 protein: CASSQDVDGAIFKNIQYF. CDR3 sequence (DNA): TGTGCCAGCAGCCAAGACGTCGACGGGGCAATATTCAAAAACATTCAGTACTTC.

V and J are TRBV7-2 and TRBJ1-4, with 7 bases identical to TRBD1. Germline V gives CDR1 SGHTA, CDR2 FQGNSA. CDR3 length: 16 residues. V was pared by 5 bases and J by 7 bases, with 13 bases of the junction left unmatched. The CDR3 coding sequence is TGTGCCAGCAGCCCGCAGACAGGGACACATACTGAAAAACTGTTTTTT. It yields the protein CASSPQTGTHTEKLFF.

Points on this clonotype: One base away lies a much larger clone, so this may be a sequencing read error. CDR3 DNA: TGCGCCAGCAGCTTTAGCGGGGGGTCCAATAAGCAGTTCTTC. This codes for CASSFSGGSNKQFF. The chain couples TRBV5-1 to TRBJ2-1, with 10 nucleotides matching TRBD2. Germline V lookup: CDR1 SGHRS, CDR2 YFSETQ. This CDR3 comprises 14 residues.

This clonotype was picked up many times. The chain combines TRBV7-2 with TRBJ1-1; the D is unclear. Germline V CDR1 and CDR2: SGHTA, FQGNSA. This CDR3 is 12 amino acids long. Trimming cost V 0 bases and J 5 bases, with 4 bases left between them. The chain's CDR3 is CASSLAGTEAFF. As DNA, the CDR3 is TGTGCCAGCAGCTTAGCGGGGACTGAAGCTTTCTTT.

V and J are TRBV11-2 and TRBJ2-1; D is tentatively TRBD1 or TRBD2 (5 bases each). CDR1 is SGHAT, CDR2 FQNNGV, per germline. V was pared by 7 bases and J by 7 bases, with 17 bases between. The CDR3 is 14 residues long. CDR3 residues: CASTPGTATNEQFF. CDR3 bases: TGTGCCAGCACGCCCGGGACGGCAACGAATGAGCAGTTCTTC.

This clonotype was found many times. This sequence joins TRBV4-2 and TRBJ2-7; D is unclear. The germline V gene has CDR1 LGHNA and CDR2 YNFKEQ. Trimming pared 1 base from V and 1 base from J, leaving 8 bases between. The CDR3 length is 14 residues. CDR3 region: CASSQASLSYEQYF. The CDR3 nucleotides read TGTGCCAGCAGCCAAGCATCGTTGTCCTACGAGCAGTACTTC.

As concerns this clonotype: Since a much larger clone is just one base distant, this may be a read error. This chain connects TRBV27 to TRBJ2-6; possibly TRBD1 or TRBD2 for D (5 bases each). Trimming took 4 bases from V and 0 from J, leaving 10 bases between them. There are 16 residues in the CDR3. Looked up from germline, CDR1 is MNHEY and CDR2 is SMNVEV (reference sequence). CDR3 residues: CASSSGTCSGANVLTF. The CDR3 DNA is TGTGCCAGCAGTTCTGGGACGTGCTCTGGGGCCAACGTCCTGACTTTC.

J is TRBJ2-6 and V is TRBV6-1, with unresolved D. CDR1 and CDR2 (germline): MNHNS, SASEGT. CDR3 length equals 16 residues. The V gene lost 4 bases and the J gene lost 2 bases, with 12 bases spanning the gap. The CDR3 DNA is TGTGCCAGCAGTGTAGCTATGGGAACTGGGGCCAACGTCCTGACTTTC. Its protein is CASSVAMGTGANVLTF.